The clone carrying this T cell receptor (beta chain) showed up just a few times. The antigen is not known. The source of the sample is a study of T cell repertoires in cytomegalovirus infection. Germline CDR1 reads ENHRY; CDR2 reads SYGVKD. The V and J ends lost 7 bases and 5 bases respectively, with 12 bases between them. The CDR3 runs 13 residues. TCRdb re-analysed the reads in MiXCR, keeping a single row per CDR3 protein. Altogether around 340,000 distinct CDR3 sequences are present, roughly 29% being singletons, with the ten largest covering around 20%. This chain links TRBV10-3 with TRBJ2-1; possibly TRBD2 for D (6 bases). This receptor was obtained from a human donor in good health (CMV status not recorded). Some clones in this sample may be carry-over from other donors' samples. This specimen was cultured PBMCs, taken from culture after CMV antigen stimulation. The chain's CDR3 is CAIMTSSDNEQFF. The DNA of the CDR3 is TGTGCCATCATGACTAGTTCGGACAATGAGCAGTTCTTC.